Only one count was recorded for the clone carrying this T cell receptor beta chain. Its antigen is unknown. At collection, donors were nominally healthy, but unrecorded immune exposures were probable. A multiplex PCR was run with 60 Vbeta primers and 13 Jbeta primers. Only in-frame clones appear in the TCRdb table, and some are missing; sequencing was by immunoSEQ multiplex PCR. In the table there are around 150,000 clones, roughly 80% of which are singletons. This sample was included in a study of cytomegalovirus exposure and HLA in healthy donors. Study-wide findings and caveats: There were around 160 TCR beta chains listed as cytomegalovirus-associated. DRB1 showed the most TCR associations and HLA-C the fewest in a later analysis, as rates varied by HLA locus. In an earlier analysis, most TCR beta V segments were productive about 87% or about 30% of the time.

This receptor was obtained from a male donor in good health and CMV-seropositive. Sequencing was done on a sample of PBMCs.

The CDR3 nucleotides read TGTGCCAGCAGCGCCGGGACTACCACCTCTGGGGCCAACGTCCTGACTTTC. Its translation: CASSAGTTTSGANVLTF. V gene TRBV5-8 combines with J gene TRBJ2-6; 7 bases are a match to TRBD2. The CDR3 runs 17 residues. V gave up 4 bases and J gave up 0 bases; unmatched junction bases: 7. Germline CDR1 SGHTS, CDR2 YDEGEE.